Following are 29 T cell receptor beta chains from one sample sequenced in a study of cytomegalovirus exposure and HLA in healthy donors. With 60 Vbeta and 13 Jbeta primers, the PCR was carried out. Profiled with immunoSEQ multiplex PCR; TCRdb holds only in-frame clones, not every one. The data show over 130,000 clones, 80% seen once. The specimen was PBMCs. The receptors were gathered from a man aged 45 to 65 in good health and CMV-seronegative.

A note on this clone: This sample also contains other DNA sequences that code for the same CDR3. The chain carries TRBV12-5 and TRBJ2-3, with 8 nucleotides matching TRBD2. Per germline, CDR1 LGHNT and CDR2 FRNRAP. The CDR3 contains 17 residues. V lost 6 bases, J lost 6 bases, and 17 bases stayed unmatched. The CDR3 DNA reads as TGTGCTAGTGGCTCCCTTATAGGAGCGGGAGCGGATGATACGCAGTATTTT. Translated: CASGSLIGAGADDTQYF.

The rearrangement uses TRBV7-2 and TRBJ1-1, with D unclear. The CDR3 extends over 13 amino acids. V was cut by 2 bases and J by 1 base, with 5 bases left in between. Germline CDR1 and CDR2: SGHTA and FQGNSA. CDR3 in amino acids: CASSLLWNTEAFF. The CDR3 coding sequence is TGTGCCAGCAGCTTACTTTGGAACACTGAAGCTTTCTTT.

This clone has only a few counts. V gene TRBV9 combines with J gene TRBJ2-1, with D possibly matching TRBD2 (5 bases). The CDR3 contains 11 residues. CDR1 and CDR2 (germline): SGDLS, YYNGEE. Trimming pared 3 bases from V and 10 bases from J, leaving 8 bases between. CDR3 sequence reads: CASSASGEQFF. CDR3 in DNA: TGTGCCAGCAGCGCCTCGGGGGAGCAGTTCTTC.

The chain combines TRBV5-4 with TRBJ2-2, with 8 bases lining up with TRBD1. Germline V gene sequence: CDR1 SGHNT, CDR2 YYREEE (reference sequence). The CDR3 contains 16 residues. Trimming took 4 bases from V and 7 from J; bases not matched to a gene: 12. CDR3 nucleotide sequence: TGTGCCAGCAGCCCAGGGGGCGCCTCTTCTGGCGGGGAGCTGTTTTTT. This gives the protein CASSPGGASSGGELFF.

This rearrangement joins TRBV2 to TRBJ2-4, with 8 nucleotides matching TRBD1. Trimming at V came to 4 bases and at J to 6 bases, leaving 2 bases not matched to a gene. CDR3 length: 13 amino acids. Looked up from germline, CDR1 is SNHLY and CDR2 is FYNNEI. The CDR3 loop reads CASSVTGGNIQYF. The DNA of the CDR3 is TGTGCCAGCAGTGTAACAGGGGGAAACATTCAGTACTTC. Complete variable domain (other parts from reference TRBV2 and TRBJ2-4): EPEVTQTPSHQVTQMGQEVILRCVPISNHLYFYWYRQILGQKVEFLVSFYNNEISEKSEIFDDQFSVERPDGSNFTLKIRSTKLEDSAMYFCASSVTGGNIQYFGAGTRLSVL.

The J gene is TRBJ1-6, the V gene TRBV12-2; the table's D call of TRBD1 was not tested on the DNA. TRBV12-2 is reported as a pseudogene. The CDR3 has 14 residues. The CDR3 DNA sequence: TGTGCAAGTCGCATGGACACCTATAATTCACCCCTCCACTTT. Protein product: CASRMDTYNSPLHF.

The rearrangement links TRBV5-4 to TRBJ2-7; weak D call: TRBD1 (6 bases). The V end lost 4 bases, the J end lost 3 bases, and 17 bases lay between the germline ends. Germline lookup yields CDR1 SGHNT and CDR2 YYREEE (reference sequence). The length of the CDR3 is 15 residues. The chain's CDR3 is CASSRTGIPDYEQYF. As DNA, the CDR3 is TGTGCCAGCAGCAGAACAGGGATCCCGGACTACGAGCAGTACTTC.

This clone is a singleton in its sample. The rearrangement joins TRBV30 to TRBJ2-3; D may be TRBD2 (7 bases). This CDR3 comprises 12 residues. In germline, CDR1 is GTSNPN, CDR2 SVGIG (reference sequence). With 2 bases removed from V and 9 bases from J, the gap between germline ends came to 12 bases. The CDR3 here is CAWSRGEGTQYF. Here the CDR3 DNA reads TGTGCCTGGAGTAGGGGGGAGGGGACGCAGTATTTT.

The sample holds a few counts of this clone. The V call is TRBV15, the J call TRBJ2-1; 8 nucleotides match TRBD1. Losses at the gene ends were 5 bases for V and 7 bases for J; bases not matched to a gene: 13. CDR1 is LNHNV, CDR2 YYDKDF, per germline (reference sequence). The CDR3 extends over 16 amino acids. The DNA of the CDR3 is TGTGCCACCAGCGGACTATGGACAGGGAGTGGGAATGAGCAGTTCTTC. This codes for CATSGLWTGSGNEQFF.

The chain carries TRBV27 and TRBJ2-1, with TRBD1 matching 9 bases. After removal of 5 bases from V and 3 bases from J, the junction contained 5 bases not matched to a gene. The CDR3 has 15 amino acids. Germline CDR1 and CDR2: MNHEY and SMNVEV (reference sequence). The CDR3 coding sequence is TGTGCCAGCAGTAAGACAGGGGGATACTACAATGAGCAGTTCTTC. Encoded protein: CASSKTGGYYNEQFF.

This sequence joins TRBV18 and TRBJ2-3, with 7 bases lining up with TRBD2. The germline gives CDR1 KGHSH, CDR2 LQKENI. The CDR3 has 15 residues. V lost 0 bases to trimming and J lost 2 bases; unmatched junction nucleotides: 2. CDR3 amino acids: CASSPPSGATDTQYF. The CDR3, as DNA: TGTGCCAGCTCACCACCCAGCGGGGCCACAGATACGCAGTATTTT.

The chain is built from TRBV6-5 and TRBJ1-1, with 7 bases identical to TRBD1. Germline values: CDR1 MNHEY, CDR2 SVGAGI. Trimming at V came to 9 bases and at J to 3 bases, leaving 7 bases not matched to a gene. This CDR3 has 13 amino acids. The CDR3 loop reads CASGTGVDTEAFF. The CDR3 DNA is TGTGCCAGTGGAACAGGGGTCGACACTGAAGCTTTCTTT.

The chain couples TRBV27 to TRBJ2-7; D possibly corresponds to TRBD1 (6 bases). The CDR3 loop spans 13 amino acids. V lost 1 base and J lost 9, with 13 bases in between. Germline-derived CDR1 and CDR2 are MNHEY and SMNVEV (reference sequence). The CDR3 DNA sequence: TGTGCCAGCAGTTTATTGTCAGGGGCTCGGCAGTACTTC. Protein product: CASSLLSGARQYF.

The rearrangement uses TRBV25-1 and TRBJ1-3, with a weak D call TRBD1 (5 bases). The CDR3 extends over 14 amino acids. V was pared by 6 bases and J by 4 bases, with 13 bases between. Per the germline V gene, CDR1 is MGHDK and CDR2 is SYGVNS. The CDR3 loop reads CASSQGLAGNTIYF. The CDR3 bases are TGTGCCAGCAGCCAGGGTCTGGCCGGAAACACCATATATTTT. Together with reference TRBV25-1 and TRBJ1-3, the CDR3 gives the full variable domain: EADIYQTPRYLVIGTGKKITLECSQTMGHDKMYWYQQDPGMELHLIHYSYGVNSTEKGDLSSESTVSRIRTEHFPLTLESARPSHTSQYLCASSQGLAGNTIYFGEGSWLTVV.

The chain joins TRBV30 to TRBJ1-3, with a tentative D call TRBD1 (6 bases). The V end lost 3 bases, the J end lost 0 bases, and 12 bases lay between the germline ends. The CDR3 loop spans 15 amino acids. Germline V CDR1 and CDR2: GTSNPN, SVGIG (reference sequence). CDR3 residues: CAWSEGTISGNTIYF. As DNA, the CDR3 is TGTGCCTGGAGCGAGGGGACAATCTCTGGAAACACCATATATTTT.

J is TRBJ2-7 and V is TRBV6-5; 12 bases fit TRBD2. Germline V CDR1 and CDR2: MNHEY, SVGAGI. The CDR3 covers 15 residues. V dropped 6 bases and J dropped 4; count of bases not matched to a gene: 7. CDR3 bases: TGTGCCAGCAGCACAGGACTAGCGGGACGGTACGAGCAGTACTTC. It yields the protein CASSTGLAGRYEQYF.

Here the CDR3 DNA reads TGTGCCAGTAGCAAGCGGGGGGGCCTCTCCGGGGAGCTGTTTTTT. Translation gives CASSKRGGLSGELFF. The chain recombines TRBV19 with TRBJ2-2, with 10 bases aligning to TRBD2. The V gene's germline CDR1 is LNHDA and CDR2 SQIVND (reference sequence). Germline trimming cut 6 bases from V and 6 bases from J; bases unmatched to any gene: 7. The CDR3 contains 15 residues.

V is TRBV6-4 and J is TRBJ1-1; no clear D gene. V was clipped by 4 bases and J by 4 bases, with 10 bases between them. The CDR3 sequence is 13 residues long. In germline, CDR1 is MRHNA, CDR2 SNTAGT. The CDR3 is CASSGDIGTEAFF. The CDR3 bases are TGTGCCAGCAGTGGAGATATTGGCACTGAAGCTTTCTTT.

The chain joins TRBV5-4 to TRBJ2-1, with TRBD2 matching 13 bases. The CDR3 length is 15 residues. Trimming cost V 7 bases and J 9 bases; bases outside gene matches: 10. Germline CDR1 is SGHNT and CDR2 is YYREEE (reference sequence). The CDR3 nucleotides are TGTGCCAGCGGCCCTGGACTAGCGGGAGTCCTTGAGCAGTTCTTC. Amino acids: CASGPGLAGVLEQFF. Variable domain in full (rest from reference TRBV5-4 and TRBJ2-1): ETGVTQSPTHLIKTRGQQVTLRCSSQSGHNTVSWYQQALGQGPQFIFQYYREEENGRGNFPPRFSGLQFPNYSSELNVNALELDDSALYLCASGPGLAGVLEQFFGPGTRLTVL.

V gene TRBV5-5 combines with J gene TRBJ2-5; D remains ambiguous. Germline V gene lookup returns CDR1 SGHKS and CDR2 YYEKEE (reference sequence). This CDR3 has 14 amino acids. The V end was cut by 3 bases, the J end by 2 bases, with 11 bases between. The chain's CDR3 is CASSSPKAQETQYF. The CDR3 nucleotides are TGTGCCAGCAGCTCCCCAAAAGCTCAAGAGACCCAGTACTTC.

Only a few counts were recorded for this clone. Other DNA sequences in the same sample also yield this CDR3. V and J are TRBV5-1 and TRBJ1-1, with TRBD1 as a possible D gene (5 bases). Trimming shortened V by 0 bases and J by 1 base, and 7 bases separated the two germline ends. This CDR3 is 14 amino acids long. Germline CDR1 is SGHRS and CDR2 is YFSETQ. CDR3 nucleotide sequence: TGCGCCAGCAGCTTGGGAACAGGGAACACTGAAGCTTTCTTT. Translation gives CASSLGTGNTEAFF. Using reference TRBV5-1 and TRBJ1-1 for the parts outside the CDR3, the full variable domain is KAGVTQTPRYLIKTRGQQVTLSCSPISGHRSVSWYQQTPGQGLQFLFEYFSETQRNKGNFPGRFSGRQFSNSRSEMNVSTLELGDSALYLCASSLGTGNTEAFFGQGTRLTVV.

This chain connects TRBV7-9 to TRBJ1-2, with 7 bases fitting TRBD1. Germline trimming cut 4 bases from V and 8 bases from J; bases unmatched to any gene: 10. Germline CDR1 is SEHNR and CDR2 is FQNEAQ (reference sequence). This CDR3 region has 14 residues. In nucleotides, the CDR3 is TGTGCCAGCAGCTCCGACAGGGATCCTAGCGGCTACACCTTC. It specifies CASSSDRDPSGYTF.

The rearrangement uses TRBV14 and TRBJ2-7, with 7 bases lining up with TRBD1. Looked up from germline, CDR1 is SGHDN and CDR2 is FVKESK. The CDR3 length is 16 residues. With V trimmed by 4 bases and J by 2 bases, 11 bases remained unmatched. CDR3 loop: CASSRMTGTTAYEQYF. The CDR3 DNA follows: TGTGCCAGCAGCCGAATGACAGGGACCACAGCCTACGAGCAGTACTTC. Together with reference TRBV14 and TRBJ2-7, the CDR3 gives the full variable domain: EAGVTQFPSHSVIEKGQTVTLRCDPISGHDNLYWYRRVMGKEIKFLLHFVKESKQDESGMPNNRFLAERTGGTYSTLKVQPAELEDSGVYFCASSRMTGTTAYEQYFGPGTRLTVT.

This clone was detected once. This chain uses TRBV4-1 with TRBJ1-5; maybe TRBD1 (5 bases). Germline V gene data show CDR1 as MGHRA and CDR2 as YSYEKL. This CDR3 comprises 16 residues. With 0 bases removed from V and 4 bases from J, the gap between germline ends came to 13 bases. The CDR3 DNA reads TGCGCCAGCAGCCAAGATGACAGCTTACTAAATCAGCCCCAGCATTTT. Its translation: CASSQDDSLLNQPQHF.

The V call is TRBV4-1, the J call TRBJ2-5; possibly TRBD2 for D (5 bases). The V gene's germline CDR1 is MGHRA and CDR2 YSYEKL. Between the trimmed V and J ends, which lost 4 bases and 2 bases, there was a span of 8 bases. The CDR3 is 13 residues long. The CDR3 nucleotides are TGCGCCAGCAGCCGGACTCTTCAAGAGACCCAGTACTTC. The encoded protein is CASSRTLQETQYF.

The chain has TRBV5-6 and TRBJ2-7; 7 bases agree with TRBD2. Germline V gene data show CDR1 as SGHDT and CDR2 as YYEEEE. Germline trimming cut 3 bases from V and 5 bases from J; bases unmatched to any gene: 8. The CDR3 is 14 amino acids. The CDR3 DNA reads TGTGCCAGCAGCTGGGGGGGTCGGGCAGACGAGCAGTACTTC. Translating it yields CASSWGGRADEQYF.

The chain couples TRBV5-1 to TRBJ2-2; D remains ambiguous. Germline CDR1 and CDR2: SGHRS and YFSETQ. V lost 9 bases and J 0 bases, leaving 6 bases between the germline ends. This CDR3 spans 12 amino acids. DNA for the CDR3: TGCGCCACCCGTACGAACACCGGGGAGCTGTTTTTT. Translation gives CATRTNTGELFF.

The genes are TRBV7-3 and TRBJ2-3; no reliable D call. In germline, CDR1 is SGHTA, CDR2 FQGTGA. The V end lost 4 bases, the J end lost 4 bases, and 12 bases lay between the germline ends. This CDR3 is built from 14 residues. This CDR3 is CASSSNGGSDTQYF. DNA for the CDR3: TGTGCCAGCAGCTCAAATGGCGGATCAGATACGCAGTATTTT. The full variable domain, with the rest looked up from reference TRBV7-3 and TRBJ2-3, is GAGVSQTPSNKVTEKGKYVELRCDPISGHTALYWYRQSLGQGPEFLIYFQGTGAADDSGLPNDRFFAVRPEGSVSTLKIQRTERGDSAVYLCASSSNGGSDTQYFGPGTRLTVL.

The chain links TRBV7-6 to TRBJ2-7; D is undetermined. CDR1 and CDR2 from the germline V gene are SGHVS and FNYEAQ. The CDR3 is 13 amino acids. V lost 4 bases, J lost 3 bases, and 10 bases lay in between. CDR3 region: CASSSLNNYEQYF. CDR3 DNA: TGTGCCAGCAGCTCTCTAAATAACTACGAGCAGTACTTC.